This paragraph reports one T cell receptor (beta chain). Germline assignment: CDR1 LNHDA and CDR2 SQIVND (reference sequence). The CDR3 has 15 amino acids. The junction had 7 bases not matched to a gene; V was cut back by 1 base and J by 11 bases. The sample originates from a study of blood T cell repertoires in COVID-19. The assay was immunoSEQ multiplex PCR, and TCRdb's table has in-frame clones only and misses some. The profile shows roughly 250,000 clones, around four fifths of them singletons. The sequence was collected from a woman in her sixties or seventies with active or convalescent COVID-19. The V call is TRBV19, the J call TRBJ2-2, with 10 bases fitting TRBD1. Material for sequencing was peripheral blood. The CDR3 spells CASSIGGQGSSELFF. CDR3 in DNA: TGTGCCAGTAGTATAGGGGGACAGGGGTCCTCCGAGCTGTTTTTT. Full variable domain (rest looked up from reference TRBV19 and TRBJ2-2): DGGITQSPKYLFRKEGQNVTLSCEQNLNHDAMYWYRQDPGQGLRLIYYSQIVNDFQKGDIAEGYSVSREKKESFPLTVTSAQKNPTAFYLCASSIGGQGSSELFFGEGSRLTVL.